This entry concerns a single TCR beta chain. Antigen: not known. CDR3 length equals 14 residues. Germline CDR1 reads SGHTA; CDR2 reads FQGTGA. Trimming stripped 5 bases from V and 7 bases from J, with 12 bases between. These data are taken from a study of T cells after yellow fever vaccination. Study findings and constraints: The bulk population could contribute abundant contaminating clonotypes to FACS-sorted repertoires.

In TCRdb, the 5' RACE reads were re-called with MiXCR into one record per CDR3 protein. The table shows hundreds of thousands of distinct CDR3 sequences, with about 17% occurring only once. This TCR was recovered from a man younger than 35 who received the YFV17D yellow fever vaccine. V is TRBV7-3 and J is TRBJ1-6; the D gene is possibly TRBD1 (5 bases). The source was PBMCs, collected before the yellow fever booster vaccination. The CDR3 region is CASSPGGSNSPLHF. CDR3 bases: TGTGCCAGCAGCCCCGGGGGGAGCAATTCACCCCTCCACTTT.